These T cell receptor beta chains were read from a single sample in a study of shared clonotypes between healthy human individuals. The method was immunoSEQ multiplex PCR; TCRdb's version includes in-frame clones alone and lacks a portion of them. Among about 1 million clones listed, approximately 72% were seen once. What was sequenced was memory CD4+ T cells sorted from blood. These receptors were collected from a man aged 18 to 30 in good health. Both conserved end residues are part of each CDR3. The D gene is left open where the match is weak. Size tells how often a clone was seen (once, few, many) or the class of an expanded clone, and some rows leave it out.

>.|TRBV28|TRBJ1-5|.
CASDVRGWGNQPQHF
TGTGCCAGCGACGTGAGGGGATGGGGCAATCAGCCCCAGCATTTT
>.|TRBV9|TRBJ2-7|.
CASSPSPTSGSYEQYF
TGTGCCAGCAGCCCCTCCCCCACGAGCGGATCCTACGAGCAGTACTTC
>.|TRBV5-4|TRBJ2-5|.
CASSFSSQETQYF
TGTGCCAGCAGCTTCAGCTCCCAAGAGACCCAGTACTTC
>few|TRBV5-1|TRBJ2-2|.
CASSFQGSNTGELFF
TGCGCCAGCAGCTTTCAGGGTAGCAACACCGGGGAGCTGTTTTTT
>.|TRBV4-1|TRBJ2-6|.
CASSQGVTPSGANVLTF
TGCGCCAGCAGCCAAGGGGTCACTCCCTCTGGGGCCAACGTCCTGACTTTC
>once|TRBV7-7|TRBJ2-2|TRBD2
CASSLGLAGSFTGELFF
TGTGCTAGCAGCCTCGGACTAGCGGGGTCGTTCACCGGGGAGCTGTTTTTT
>.|TRBV30|TRBJ1-5|TRBD1
CAWAFGQDQPQHF
TGTGCCTGGGCTTTCGGACAGGATCAGCCCCAGCATTTT
>.|TRBV10-3|TRBJ2-5|.
CAICRDLGETQYF
TGTGCCATCTGCAGGGACTTAGGGGAGACCCAGTACTTC
>.|TRBV5-5|TRBJ2-1|.
CASSLDAGKGEQFF
TGTGCCAGCAGCTTGGATGCAGGGAAGGGTGAGCAGTTCTTC
>.|TRBV18|TRBJ1-2|TRBD1
CASSAGGDYGYTF
TGTGCCAGCTCCGCAGGGGGCGACTATGGCTACACCTTC
>.|TRBV5-5|TRBJ2-7|TRBD2
CASSDGTTISGQYF
TGTGCCAGCAGCGACGGGACTACGATAAGCGGACAGTACTTC
>many|TRBV6-5|TRBJ1-5|.
CASSPSAGFNQPQHF
TGTGCCAGCAGTCCGTCGGCGGGGTTCAATCAGCCCCAGCATTTT
>.|TRBV5-4|TRBJ1-3|TRBD1
CASSFSGGTGNTIYF
TGTGCCAGCAGCTTTTCAGGGGGCACTGGAAACACCATATATTTT
>.|TRBV29-1|TRBJ2-1|TRBD2
CSGKTGTSRNEQFF
TGCAGCGGAAAAACCGGGACTAGTAGGAATGAGCAGTTCTTC
>once|TRBV11-2|TRBJ1-5|.
CASSLVELGGSNQPQHF
TGTGCCAGCAGCTTAGTGGAGTTGGGGGGTAGCAATCAGCCCCAGCATTTT
>.|TRBV29-1|TRBJ2-1|TRBD2
CSVEGTSGTPYNEQFF
TGCAGCGTTGAAGGGACTAGCGGGACTCCCTACAATGAGCAGTTCTTC
>.|TRBV30|TRBJ1-6|.
CAWSVLGTGLSYNSPLHF
TGTGCCTGGAGTGTACTAGGGACGGGGCTGTCCTATAATTCACCCCTCCACTTT
>.|TRBV13|TRBJ2-2|.
CASKNRITGELFF
TGTGCCAGCAAAAACAGGATCACCGGGGAGCTGTTTTTT
>.|TRBV2|TRBJ1-5|TRBD1
CASRGTGEGQPQHF
TGTGCCAGCAGAGGGACAGGGGAAGGTCAGCCCCAGCATTTT
>few|TRBV6-5|TRBJ1-1|.
CASNRGTEAFF
TGTGCCAGCAATCGGGGCACTGAAGCTTTCTTT
>.|TRBV6-5|TRBJ2-7|TRBD1
CASSTGTGSYEQYF
TGTGCCAGCAGTACAGGGACAGGGAGTTACGAGCAGTACTTC
>few|TRBV6-1|TRBJ1-1|.
CASSEASVPNTEAFF
TGTGCCAGCAGTGAAGCCTCCGTCCCGAACACTGAAGCTTTCTTT
>once|TRBV7-2|TRBJ2-7|TRBD2
CASSLGVSGKGYEQYF
TGTGCCAGCAGCTTAGGGGTTAGCGGGAAGGGCTACGAGCAGTACTTC
>.|TRBV27|TRBJ1-4|TRBD1
CASSPSGGTNEKLFF
TGTGCCAGCAGTCCCTCAGGGGGAACTAATGAAAAACTGTTTTTT
>.|TRBV9|TRBJ2-5|.
CASSVKPGGETQYF
TGTGCCAGCAGCGTAAAGCCGGGCGGAGAGACCCAGTACTTC
>.|TRBV6-6|TRBJ2-3|.
CAGRGTELSDTQYF
TGTGCCGGCCGGGGGACTGAGCTTTCAGATACGCAGTATTTT
>.|TRBV30|TRBJ1-2|TRBD1
CAWRGQGGGYTF
TGTGCCTGGAGAGGACAGGGAGGCGGCTACACCTTC
>.|TRBV2|TRBJ2-1|TRBD1
CASSEAQGARNEQFF
TGTGCCAGCAGTGAAGCACAGGGGGCTCGGAATGAGCAGTTCTTC
>.|TRBV4-3|TRBJ2-3|TRBD2
CASSREATGGYTDTQYF
TGCGCCAGCAGCCGGGAGGCAACGGGAGGATACACAGATACGCAGTATTTT
>.|TRBV2|TRBJ2-7|TRBD2
CASKTGQGRLAGRDEQYF
TGTGCCAGCAAAACGGGACAGGGACGACTAGCGGGACGTGACGAGCAGTACTTC
>.|TRBV5-1|TRBJ2-7|TRBD1
CASSSGTAGYSTYEQYF
TGCGCCAGCAGCTCAGGGACAGCAGGGTATTCTACCTACGAGCAGTACTTC
>few|TRBV10-3|TRBJ2-1|TRBD1
CAINTGQGGDEQFF
TGTGCCATCAATACGGGACAGGGTGGGGATGAGCAGTTCTTC
>.|TRBV6-1|TRBJ1-5|.
CASSGPGGVNQPQHF
TGTGCCAGCAGTGGTCCAGGCGGGGTCAATCAGCCCCAGCATTTT
>.|TRBV19|TRBJ1-5|.
CASSLQNSNQPQHF
TGTGCCAGTAGCCTCCAAAATAGCAATCAGCCCCAGCATTTT
>.|TRBV6-5|TRBJ2-7|.
CASSENYEQYF
TGTGCCAGCAGTGAAAATTACGAGCAGTACTTC
>.|TRBV18|TRBJ2-3|TRBD2
CASSSSTGGYTDTQYF
TGTGCCAGCTCATCTTCGACGGGGGGATACACAGATACGCAGTATTTT